A selection of T cell receptor beta chains follows, all from one sample in a study of cytomegalovirus exposure and HLA in healthy donors. Profiled with immunoSEQ multiplex PCR; TCRdb holds only in-frame clones, not every one. The sample yields 190,000 or so clones, about four fifths seen once. The sample comprised PBMCs. These receptors came from a middle-aged man in good health and CMV-seronegative. CDR3s include the opening cysteine and the closing phenylalanine or tryptophan. The order of the fields is V gene, D gene, clone size, J gene, CDR3 protein, CDR3 DNA. D genes are given only for firm matches. Where a row states a size, it is once, few, many or the class of an expanded clone; other rows omit it.

TRBV25-1	.	.	TRBJ2-2	CAGSTVWDTGELFF	TGTGCCGGGAGTACAGTATGGGACACCGGGGAGCTGTTTTTT
TRBV7-9	TRBD2	.	TRBJ2-7	CASSLKGGAYEQYF	TGTGCCAGCAGCTTAAAGGGAGGGGCCTACGAGCAGTACTTC
TRBV6-1	.	.	TRBJ2-7	CASSEGHAGNYEQYF	TGTGCCAGCAGTGAAGGTCACGCAGGGAACTACGAGCAGTACTTC
TRBV12-2	.	.	TRBJ1-1	CASRFRPPGQLNTEAFF	TGTGCAAGTCGCTTCCGACCACCGGGACAGCTGAACACTGAAGCTTTCTTT
TRBV30	TRBD1	.	TRBJ2-4	CAWSVSPGGFHIQYF	TGTGCCTGGAGTGTATCCCCAGGGGGATTTCACATTCAGTACTTC
TRBV9	TRBD2	once	TRBJ2-3	CASSFSGVSTDTQYF	TGTGCCAGCAGCTTTAGCGGGGTAAGCACAGATACGCAGTATTTT
TRBV7-2	TRBD2	once	TRBJ2-3	CASRQGLAADTQYF	TGTGCCAGCAGGCAGGGACTAGCAGCAGATACGCAGTATTTT
TRBV5-6	TRBD1	few	TRBJ1-4	CASSLAGTGYEKLFF	TGTGCCAGCAGCTTGGCAGGGACAGGGTACGAAAAACTGTTTTTT
TRBV9	TRBD2	.	TRBJ2-7	CASSVDPAGGPYEQYF	TGTGCCAGCAGCGTAGATCCCGCGGGGGGGCCTTACGAGCAGTACTTC
TRBV10-3	TRBD2	once	TRBJ2-7	CAINRPGARGYYEQYF	TGTGCCATCAATCGCCCCGGGGCGCGGGGGTACTACGAGCAGTACTTC
TRBV6-5	TRBD1	.	TRBJ2-7	CASRQGSLHYEQYF	TGTGCCAGCAGACAGGGGAGTCTTCATTACGAGCAGTACTTC
TRBV15	.	.	TRBJ2-3	CATGRGTRSSTDTQYF	TGTGCCACCGGGAGGGGGACCCGTTCTAGCACAGATACGCAGTATTTT
TRBV28	.	few	TRBJ2-7	CASSSGPSSYEQYF	TGTGCCAGCAGTTCAGGCCCGAGCTCCTACGAGCAGTACTTC
TRBV9	.	.	TRBJ2-1	CASSVGSESPRNEQFF	TGTGCCAGCAGCGTAGGTTCGGAGAGCCCGAGAAATGAGCAGTTCTTC
TRBV6-6	TRBD2	.	TRBJ2-5	CASRERGVPQETQYF	TGTGCCAGCAGGGAGCGGGGGGTCCCCCAAGAGACCCAGTACTTC
TRBV7-3	TRBD2	.	TRBJ2-3	CASSLSPTSGLGAQYF	TGTGCCAGCAGCTTATCTCCGACTAGCGGGCTAGGTGCGCAGTATTTT
TRBV7-9	TRBD2	.	TRBJ2-1	CASSLGLAGGYEQFF	TGTGCCAGCAGCCTCGGACTAGCGGGGGGCTATGAGCAGTTCTTC
TRBV2	.	.	TRBJ2-4	CASSEAQGNIQYF	TGTGCCAGCAGTGAAGCCCAGGGAAACATTCAGTACTTC
TRBV7-9	.	.	TRBJ1-1	CASSLRTRTEAFF	TGTGCCAGCAGCCTACGGACACGCACTGAAGCTTTCTTT
TRBV9	TRBD1	.	TRBJ1-2	CASSVTPGQGAKGYTF	TGTGCCAGCAGCGTTACTCCGGGACAGGGGGCAAAAGGCTACACCTTC